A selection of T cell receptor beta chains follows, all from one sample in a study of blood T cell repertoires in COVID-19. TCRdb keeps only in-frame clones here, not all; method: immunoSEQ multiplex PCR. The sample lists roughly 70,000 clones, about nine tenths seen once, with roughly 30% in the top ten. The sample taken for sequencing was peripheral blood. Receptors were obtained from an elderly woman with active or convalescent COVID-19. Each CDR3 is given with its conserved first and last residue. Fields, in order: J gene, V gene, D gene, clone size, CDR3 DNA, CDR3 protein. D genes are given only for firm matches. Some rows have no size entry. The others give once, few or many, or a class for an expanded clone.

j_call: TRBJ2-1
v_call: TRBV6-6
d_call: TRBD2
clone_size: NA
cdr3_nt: TGTGCCAGCAGGTCTAGCGGGGGGGCCGTCAATGAGCAGTTCTTC
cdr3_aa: CASRSSGGAVNEQFF

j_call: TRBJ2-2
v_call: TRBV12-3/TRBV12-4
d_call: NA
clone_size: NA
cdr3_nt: TGTGCCAGCACACCTATACTCGCCGGGGAGCTGTTTTTT
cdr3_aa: CASTPILAGELFF

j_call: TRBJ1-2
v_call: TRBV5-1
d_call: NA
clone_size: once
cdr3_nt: TGCGCCAGCAGCTTGGATTCGGGGGAGGATGTTGCGGGCTACACCTTC
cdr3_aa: CASSLDSGEDVAGYTF

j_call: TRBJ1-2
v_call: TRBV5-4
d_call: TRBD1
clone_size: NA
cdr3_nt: TGTGCCAGCAGCTTCCCCCCGACAGGGCTGGGCTATGGCTACACCTTC
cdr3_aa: CASSFPPTGLGYGYTF

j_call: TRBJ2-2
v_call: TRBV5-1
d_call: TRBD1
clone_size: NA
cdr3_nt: TGCGCCAGCAGCTTGGAGGGGGCCCCCGGGGAGCTGTTTTTT
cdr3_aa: CASSLEGAPGELFF

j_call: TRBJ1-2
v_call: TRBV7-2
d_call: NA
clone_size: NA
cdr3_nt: TGTGCCAGCAGCCCCCGAGCCCAGGTGCGCTATGGCTACACCTTC
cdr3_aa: CASSPRAQVRYGYTF

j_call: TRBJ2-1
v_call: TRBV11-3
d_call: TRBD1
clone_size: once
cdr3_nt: TGTGCCAGCAGCCGCGACAGGGATTTGTTCTTC
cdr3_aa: CASSRDRDLFF

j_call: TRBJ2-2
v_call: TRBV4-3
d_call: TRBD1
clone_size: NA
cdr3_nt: TGCGCCAGCAGCCAAGATCCAGGCGGCGGACAGGGGACCACCGGGGAGCTGTTTTTT
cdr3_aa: CASSQDPGGGQGTTGELFF

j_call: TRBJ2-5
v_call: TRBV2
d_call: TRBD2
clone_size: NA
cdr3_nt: TGTGCCAGCAGTGTCTCGACTAGCGGGGGGTTGGAGACCCAGTACTTC
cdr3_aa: CASSVSTSGGLETQYF

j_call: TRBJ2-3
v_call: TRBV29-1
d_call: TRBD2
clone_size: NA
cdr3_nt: TGCAGCGTATTTGGCGGGGGAATCACAGATACGCAGTATTTT
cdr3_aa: CSVFGGGITDTQYF

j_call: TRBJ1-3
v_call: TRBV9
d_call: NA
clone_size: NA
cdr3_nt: TGTGCCAGCAGCGTGGAGAGTGTCGGAAACACCATATATTTT
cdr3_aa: CASSVESVGNTIYF

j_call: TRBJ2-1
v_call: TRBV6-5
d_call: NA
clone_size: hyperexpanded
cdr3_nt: TGTGCCAGCAGTCACGGGAGGGGGCCAGTGGATGAGCAGTTCTTC
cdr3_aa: CASSHGRGPVDEQFF

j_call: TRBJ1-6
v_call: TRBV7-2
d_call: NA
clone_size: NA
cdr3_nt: TGTGCCAGCAGCTTAACACGACAGACTTATAATTCACCCCTCCACTTT
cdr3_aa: CASSLTRQTYNSPLHF

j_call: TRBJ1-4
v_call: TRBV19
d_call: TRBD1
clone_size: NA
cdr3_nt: TGTGCCAGCCGGACAGGGGGCTGGACTAATGAAAAACTGTTTTTT
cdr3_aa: CASRTGGWTNEKLFF

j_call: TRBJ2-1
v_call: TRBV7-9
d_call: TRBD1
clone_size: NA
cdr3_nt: TGTGCCAGCAGCCTGCTACAGGGGGCTACCTACAATGAGCAGTTCTTC
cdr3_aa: CASSLLQGATYNEQFF

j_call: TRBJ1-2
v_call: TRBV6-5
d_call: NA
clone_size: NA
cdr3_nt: TGTGCCAGCAGCGATCCGGGGGGGCGGACCTATGGCTACACCTTC
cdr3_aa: CASSDPGGRTYGYTF

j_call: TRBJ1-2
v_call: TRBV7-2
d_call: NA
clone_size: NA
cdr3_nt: TGTGCCAGCAGCTTAGCGGAGGTCTATGGCTACACCTTC
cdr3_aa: CASSLAEVYGYTF

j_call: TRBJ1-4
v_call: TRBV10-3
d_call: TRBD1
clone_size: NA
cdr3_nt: TGTGCCATCAGTGCGGGGACAGTAACTAATGAAAAACTGTTTTTT
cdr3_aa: CAISAGTVTNEKLFF

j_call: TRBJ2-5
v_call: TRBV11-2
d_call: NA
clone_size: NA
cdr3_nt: TGTGCCAGCAGCCGAAACAGGGATAAGACCCAGTACTTC
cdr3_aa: CASSRNRDKTQYF

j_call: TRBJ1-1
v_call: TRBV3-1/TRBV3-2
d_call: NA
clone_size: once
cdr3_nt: TGTGCCAGCAGCCAGCCGGGATCGAACACTGAAGCTTTCTTT
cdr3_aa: CASSQPGSNTEAFF

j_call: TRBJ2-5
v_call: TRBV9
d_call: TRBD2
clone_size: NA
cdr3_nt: TGTGCCAGCAGCGTAGCCCCGACTAGCGGGCAAGAGACCCAGTACTTC
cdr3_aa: CASSVAPTSGQETQYF

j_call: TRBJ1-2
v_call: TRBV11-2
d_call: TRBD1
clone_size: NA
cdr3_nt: TGTGCCAGCAGACCGGGACAGGCATATGGCTACACCTTC
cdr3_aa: CASRPGQAYGYTF

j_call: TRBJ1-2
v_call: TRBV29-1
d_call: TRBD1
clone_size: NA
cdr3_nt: TGCAGCGTGGGGGACAGGGGCTATGGCTACACCTTC
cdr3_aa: CSVGDRGYGYTF